This TCR beta chain was obtained from a study of cytomegalovirus exposure and HLA in healthy donors. CDR1 is LGHNA, CDR2 YNFKEQ, per germline. The CDR3 contains 16 residues. The trim removed 0 bases at V and 2 bases at J, leaving 7 bases unmatched. The PCR used 60 Vbeta and 13 Jbeta primers. Assay used: immunoSEQ multiplex PCR; TCRdb lists only in-frame clones, some missing. The sample holds about 60,000 clones, around 73% seen once. Specimen: PBMCs. The chain combines TRBV4-2 with TRBJ2-7, with 7 bases aligning to TRBD2. The receptor comes from a man aged 50 to 60 in good health and CMV-seronegative. CDR3 region: CASSQETSGEAYEQYF. The CDR3 nucleotides read TGTGCCAGCAGCCAAGAAACCAGCGGGGAAGCCTACGAGCAGTACTTC.